In this sample, the clone carrying this T cell receptor beta chain turned up a few times. The antigen is unknown. The data derive from a study of T cells in Graves' hyperthyroidism and ophthalmopathy. Patients aged 18 to 65 had newly diagnosed hyperthyroidism lasting under 2 months. Fresh peripheral blood, around 11 ml of it, supplied the PBMCs. The CDR3 spans 14 residues. Germline V gives CDR1 MDHEN, CDR2 SYDVKM. Trimming removed 6 bases from V and 7 bases from J, with 15 bases in between. Template material for amplifying TCR beta CDR3 regions consisted of RNA transcripts. With the HTBI primer set, the TCR CDR3 went through a first round of RT-PCR. TCRdb re-analysed the multiplex PCR reads in MiXCR, keeping a single row per CDR3 protein. The repertoire holds 300,000 to 400,000 distinct CDR3 sequences, with less than 15% as singletons. Study-level points and caveats: Ophthalmopathy, as predicted by the model, came a median approximately 5.9 months after the prediction.

Sequencing was performed on blood. This TCR was recovered from a woman younger than 30 with Graves' hyperthyroidism. The rearrangement uses TRBV28 and TRBJ1-4; a possible D gene is TRBD1 (6 bases). The CDR3 DNA reads as TGTGCCAGCAGCCGCAGGGGTTGGGGTGAAAAACTGTTTTTT. It specifies CASSRRGWGEKLFF.